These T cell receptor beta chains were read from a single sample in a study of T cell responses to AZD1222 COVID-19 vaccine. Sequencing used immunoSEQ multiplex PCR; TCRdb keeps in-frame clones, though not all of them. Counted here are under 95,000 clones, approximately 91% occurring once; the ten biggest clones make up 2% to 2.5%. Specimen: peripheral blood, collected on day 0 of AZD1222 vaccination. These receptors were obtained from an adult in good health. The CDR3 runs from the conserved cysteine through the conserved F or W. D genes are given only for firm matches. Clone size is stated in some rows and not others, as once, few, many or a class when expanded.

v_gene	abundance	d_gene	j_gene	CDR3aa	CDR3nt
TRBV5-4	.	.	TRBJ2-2	CASSLWQGELFF	TGTGCCAGCAGCTTGTGGCAGGGAGAGCTGTTTTTT
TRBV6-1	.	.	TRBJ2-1	CASSENLGSYNEQFF	TGTGCCAGCAGTGAAAACCTAGGATCCTACAATGAGCAGTTCTTC
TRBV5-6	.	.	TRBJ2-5	CASSLTGVQETQYF	TGTGCCAGCAGCTTGACAGGAGTACAAGAGACCCAGTACTTC
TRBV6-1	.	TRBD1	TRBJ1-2	CASSEGTGALNYGYTF	TGTGCCAGCAGTGAAGGGACAGGAGCTTTAAACTATGGCTACACCTTC
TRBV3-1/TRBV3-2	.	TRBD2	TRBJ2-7	CASSLTSGGAYEQYF	TGTGCCAGCAGCCTTACCAGCGGGGGGGCCTACGAGCAGTACTTC
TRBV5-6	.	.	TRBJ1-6	CASSPEGLINSPLHF	TGTGCCAGCAGCCCCGAAGGACTGATTAATTCACCCCTCCACTTT
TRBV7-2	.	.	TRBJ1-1	CASSPSWDNTEAFF	TGTGCCAGCAGCCCCAGTTGGGATAACACTGAAGCTTTCTTT
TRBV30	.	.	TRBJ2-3	CAWSVGGRADTQYF	TGTGCCTGGAGTGTAGGGGGGAGGGCAGATACGCAGTATTTT
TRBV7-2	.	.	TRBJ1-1	CASSGQQGTEAFF	TGTGCCAGCAGCGGACAGCAAGGCACTGAAGCTTTCTTT
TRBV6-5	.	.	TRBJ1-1	CASSYSRRRWTEAFF	TGTGCCAGCAGTTACTCGAGGAGGAGATGGACTGAAGCTTTCTTT
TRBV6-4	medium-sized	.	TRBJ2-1	CASSPLLADSYNEQFF	TGTGCCAGCAGCCCCCTTTTAGCGGACTCCTACAATGAGCAGTTCTTC
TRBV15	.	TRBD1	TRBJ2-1	CATSISQGTGYNEQFF	TGTGCCACCAGCATCTCACAGGGGACGGGGTACAATGAGCAGTTCTTC
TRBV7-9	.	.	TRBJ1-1	CASSLDSMNTEAFF	TGTGCCAGCAGCTTAGACAGCATGAACACTGAAGCTTTCTTT
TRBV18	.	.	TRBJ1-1	CASSRGELGTEAFF	TGTGCCAGCTCACGAGGGGAGTTAGGAACTGAAGCTTTCTTT
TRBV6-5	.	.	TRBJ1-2	CASSYQKGHGYTF	TGTGCCAGCAGTTACCAGAAGGGCCATGGCTACACCTTC
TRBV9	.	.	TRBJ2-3	CASSVGSPPRPDTQYF	TGTGCCAGCAGCGTAGGAAGTCCGCCTCGCCCAGATACGCAGTATTTT
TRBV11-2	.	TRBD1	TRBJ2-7	CASSSPGTGGVEQYF	TGTGCCAGCAGCTCCCCGGGGACAGGTGGAGTTGAGCAGTACTTC
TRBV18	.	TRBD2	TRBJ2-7	CASSPTSGSYEQYF	TGTGCCAGCTCACCTACTAGCGGTTCCTACGAGCAGTACTTC
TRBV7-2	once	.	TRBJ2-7	CASSQLAWTDYEQYF	TGTGCCAGCAGCCAACTAGCGTGGACAGACTACGAGCAGTACTTC
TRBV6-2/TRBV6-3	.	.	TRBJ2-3	CASSYRDTDTQYF	TGTGCCAGCAGTTACAGGGACACAGATACGCAGTATTTT
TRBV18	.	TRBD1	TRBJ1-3	CASSRTGDSGNTIYF	TGTGCCAGCTCTCGAACAGGGGACTCTGGAAACACCATATATTTT
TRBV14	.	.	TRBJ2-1	CASSQVPKLITFYNEQFF	TGTGCCAGCAGCCAAGTCCCCAAACTGATTACGTTCTACAATGAGCAGTTCTTC
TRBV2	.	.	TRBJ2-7	CASSSDSGGNEQYF	TGTGCCAGCAGTTCGGACAGTGGAGGCAACGAGCAGTACTTC
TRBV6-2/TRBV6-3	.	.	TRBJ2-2	CASSYRLFTGELFF	TGTGCCAGCAGTTACAGACTCTTTACCGGGGAGCTGTTTTTT